This T cell receptor (beta chain) was obtained from a study of blood T cell repertoires in COVID-19. Study background: Acute and convalescent COVID-19 specimens originated in the United States, Italy and Spain. PBMCs, B-cell-depleted T cells, or T cells were the source of the cDNA or gDNA that made up the material.

The germline CDR1 and CDR2 sequences are LNHDA and SQIVND (reference sequence). Trimming left V 9 bases short and J 4 bases short, with 13 bases between. The CDR3 is 12 residues long. Original processing notes: Nucleated cell number was recorded as an estimate derived from reference gene primer amplification. Measured with immunoSEQ multiplex PCR; TCRdb has only the in-frame clones, and not every one. V, J and clone size reflect that table, while D and trimming were determined from the DNA. Counted here are approximately 180,000 clones, roughly 87% occurring once; the ten biggest clones make up more than 7.5%.

The rearrangement joins TRBV19 to TRBJ2-7; D unresolved. Sequences were obtained from peripheral blood. The origin of this receptor is a woman in her seventies with acute or convalescent COVID-19. CDR3: CASGRSSYEQYF. The CDR3 coding sequence is TGTGCCAGCGGCCGGAGTTCATACGAGCAGTACTTC.